This T cell receptor beta chain was sequenced in a study of blood T cell repertoires in COVID-19. For the study at large: COVID-19 samples collected from the United States, Italy and Spain covered acute and convalescent phases. Sources were T cells, B-cell-depleted T cells, or PBMCs; the material itself was cDNA or gDNA.

The CDR3 is 12 amino acids. Germline V gene data show CDR1 as SGHTA and CDR2 as FQGNSA. Trimming left V 4 bases short and J 5 bases short, with 6 bases between. The authors' processing: For nucleated cells, counts were estimated from reference gene primer amplification. Generated by immunoSEQ multiplex PCR, the TCRdb table keeps only in-frame clones and is missing some. Clonal size and the V and J genes are those of that table, whereas D and trimming came from the DNA. Of over 250,000 clones in the sample, 70% to 90% are singletons; the top ten hold around 0.78%. J is TRBJ2-1 and V is TRBV7-2; D not certain. Sample: peripheral blood. The source of this sequence is a young woman with acute or convalescent COVID-19. The CDR3 DNA reads as TGTGCCAGCAGCTCCGTAGACAATGAGCAGTTCTTC. Translating it yields CASSSVDNEQFF.